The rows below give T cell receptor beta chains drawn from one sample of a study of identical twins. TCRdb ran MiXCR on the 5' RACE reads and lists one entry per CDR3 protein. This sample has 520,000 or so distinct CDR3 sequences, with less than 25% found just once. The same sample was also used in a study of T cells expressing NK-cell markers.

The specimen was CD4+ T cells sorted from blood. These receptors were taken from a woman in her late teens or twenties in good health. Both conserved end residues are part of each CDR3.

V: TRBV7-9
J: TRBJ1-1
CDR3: CASSRGQTAFF

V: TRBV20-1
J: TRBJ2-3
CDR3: CSARESRGGNTDTQYF

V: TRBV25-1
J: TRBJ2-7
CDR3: CASSEFGLGSPLSSYEQYF

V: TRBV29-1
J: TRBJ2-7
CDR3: CSVGQAYEQYF

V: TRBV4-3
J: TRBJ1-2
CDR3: CASSQGGTGSGYTF

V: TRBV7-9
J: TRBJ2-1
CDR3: CASSPFGYSSGNNEQFF

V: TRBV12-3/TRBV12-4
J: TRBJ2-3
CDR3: CASSLWSGASTDTQYF

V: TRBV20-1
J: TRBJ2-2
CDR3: CSARPSDPNTGELFF

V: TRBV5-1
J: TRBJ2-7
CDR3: CASSLETGLYEQYF

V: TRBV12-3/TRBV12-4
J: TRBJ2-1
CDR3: CASSFILGHNEQFF

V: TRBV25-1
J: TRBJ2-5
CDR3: CASTGEQTQYF

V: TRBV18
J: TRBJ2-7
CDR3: CASFPRTGSYEQYF

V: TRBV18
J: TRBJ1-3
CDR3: CASSPGRTGNTIYF

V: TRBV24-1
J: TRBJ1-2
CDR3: CATSDSRQGKDGYTF

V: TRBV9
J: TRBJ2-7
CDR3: CASSVLTGSYEQYF

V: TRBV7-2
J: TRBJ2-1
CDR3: CASRLAVREQFF

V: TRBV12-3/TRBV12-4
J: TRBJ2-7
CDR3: CASSRDSRSYEQYF

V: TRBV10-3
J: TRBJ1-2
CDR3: CAISDHDRVFYGYTF

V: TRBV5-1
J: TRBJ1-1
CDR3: CASSLVSPGDTEAFF

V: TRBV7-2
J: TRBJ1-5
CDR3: CASSLVGRGDQPQHF

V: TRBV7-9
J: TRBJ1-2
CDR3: CASSLDPAGGYTF

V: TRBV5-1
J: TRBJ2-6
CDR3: CASWTGVSGANVLTF

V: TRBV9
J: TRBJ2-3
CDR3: CASTPGRGAPPDTQYF

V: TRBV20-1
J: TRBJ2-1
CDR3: CSALKMGLAGVNEQFF

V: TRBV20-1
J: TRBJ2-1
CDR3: CSARPGPGAYNEQFF

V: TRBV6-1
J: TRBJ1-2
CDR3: CASSPAARRGYTF

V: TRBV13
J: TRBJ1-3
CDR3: CASSSSTGPSGNTIYF

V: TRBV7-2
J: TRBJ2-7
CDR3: CASSYLARASYEQYF

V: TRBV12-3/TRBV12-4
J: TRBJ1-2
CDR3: CASSLSGGVRYGYTF

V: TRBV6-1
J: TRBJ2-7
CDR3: CASKMTGAHMGYYEQYF